The sequence of this T cell receptor (beta chain) was determined in a study of vaccination effects on CD4 cells after COVID-19. The study, taken as a whole, reports: Relatively few convalescent patients took part in the study, which had no early post-infection timepoints. Late in the post-vaccination period, infection-induced and vaccine-induced clones underwent marked clonal contraction.

V shed 4 bases and J 10 bases; nucleotides not matched to a gene: 8. The CDR3 contains 14 residues. The V gene's germline CDR1 is SGHRS and CDR2 YFSETQ. Here immunoSEQ multiplex PCR was the method, and the copy in TCRdb shows in-frame clones only, minus some. The sample lists about 25,000 clones; around 75% were seen once. Antigen-specific CD4+ T cells expanded by the ViraFEST assay with viral peptide pools were then sequenced. CD4+ T cells were isolated after about eleven days of culture. None of these healthy vaccinees had been infected with SARS-CoV-2 before vaccination. On day 3 and again on day 7, half the medium was replaced with IL-2 medium. This clone was detected once. The antigen is not known.

The chain has TRBV5-1 and TRBJ1-6; TRBD1 matches 7 bases. The TCR was taken from a human donor who received a COVID-19 vaccine. The sequences come from CD4+ T cells from PBMCs cultured with HCoV-NL63 spike peptides, collected before COVID-19 vaccination. Written as DNA, the CDR3 is TGCGCCAGCAGCACTCGACAGGGAAGCTCACCCCTCCACTTT. Amino acid sequence: CASSTRQGSSPLHF.